Described below is a single T cell receptor beta chain sequence and its context. Its target is unknown. The CDR3 end is not reached by the read, which stops 3 residues before it; the germline J gene fills it in. Germline lookup yields CDR1 MGHRA and CDR2 YSYEKL. The CDR3 runs 14 residues. V was cut by 6 bases and J by 3 bases, with 15 bases left in between. This entry belongs to a study of T cells in women clearing cervical HPV infection. The overall study: Cases were women with histologically confirmed HPV16-related CIN3 or worse, including a couple of invasive cancers. Broader study findings: TRBV6-7 abundance was lower in cases than controls (roughly 0.11% versus 0.16%).

TCR beta CDR3 amplified by multiplex PCR from approximately 1,200 ng genomic DNA. Sequencing was performed with immunoSEQ multiplex PCR; in TCRdb, only in-frame clones are kept and a portion is missing. With about 35,000 clones in the sample, the ten largest clones hold under 8%. The sample taken for sequencing was blood buffy coat. The rearrangement joins TRBV4-1 to TRBJ2-7; a weak D match, TRBD1 (6 bases). The sequence was collected from a woman aged 18 to 75 with a cervical HPV16 infection that either progressed to CIN3+ or cleared (not recorded which). CDR3 bases read: TGCGCCAGCAGTCACAGGGTAGTCTTCTACGAG. Its protein is CASSHRVVFYE. The full CDR3 sequence reads CASSHRVVFYEQYF.